The 10 T cell receptor beta chains below were found in one sample sequenced in a study of T cells after yellow fever vaccination. TCRdb processed the 5' RACE reads anew with MiXCR; each CDR3 protein has one entry. The table includes hundreds of thousands of distinct CDR3 sequences, approximately 13% detected once. The source material was PBMCs, sampled on the day of the yellow fever booster vaccination. These TCRs come from a man younger than 45 who received the YFV17D yellow fever vaccine.

The chain has TRBV18 and TRBJ1-2; 7 nucleotides line up with TRBD1. V shed 0 bases and J 4 bases; nucleotides not matched to a gene: 5. The V gene's germline CDR1 is KGHSH and CDR2 LQKENI. The CDR3 loop spans 15 amino acids. The CDR3 spells CASSPPGNRGYGYTF. The CDR3 nucleotides read TGTGCCAGCTCACCACCGGGGAACAGGGGCTATGGCTACACCTTC.

The V gene is TRBV5-1, the J gene TRBJ2-7; weak D call: TRBD2 (5 bases). CDR1 SGHRS and CDR2 YFSETQ come from the germline V gene. Trimming removed 1 base at V and 1 base at J, with 12 bases between. The CDR3 totals 15 residues. CDR3 DNA: TGCGCCAGCAGCTTGTTTTGGGAGAAGTCCTACGAGCAGTACTTC. Amino acids: CASSLFWEKSYEQYF.

The rearrangement joins TRBV5-6 to TRBJ2-7; no firm D call. V was pared by 0 bases and J by 3 bases, with 10 bases between. The CDR3 covers 14 residues. Germline CDR1 is SGHDT and CDR2 is YYEEEE. The CDR3 protein is CASSLDQRLYEQYF. As DNA, the CDR3 is TGTGCCAGCAGCTTGGACCAGCGACTCTACGAGCAGTACTTC. Full variable domain (missing parts from reference TRBV5-6 and TRBJ2-7): DAGVTQSPTHLIKTRGQQVTLRCSPKSGHDTVSWYQQALGQGPQFIFQYYEEEERQRGNFPDRFSGHQFPNYSSELNVNALLLGDSALYLCASSLDQRLYEQYFGPGTRLTVT.

This clonotype was seen more than once but under ten times. The chain carries TRBV9 and TRBJ2-7, with 9 bases lining up with TRBD2. This CDR3 spans 15 amino acids. Germline assignment: CDR1 SGDLS and CDR2 YYNGEE. The V and J ends lost 0 bases and 2 bases, in that order; junction bases with no gene match: 3. CDR3 DNA: TGTGCCAGCAGCGTAGGCGGGAGGGCCCCCTACGAGCAGTACTTC. Residues: CASSVGGRAPYEQYF.

A few counts support this clonotype. This sequence joins TRBV5-1 and TRBJ2-7; D not certain. Germline V gene lookup returns CDR1 SGHRS and CDR2 YFSETQ. The CDR3 has 12 residues. The ends were cut back, 5 bases at V and 2 bases at J, with 8 bases in the middle. CDR3 DNA sequence: TGCGCCAGCAGACCACCGCCCTACGAGCAGTACTTC. Translated, it gives CASRPPPYEQYF.

The chain recombines TRBV12-3 or TRBV12-4 with TRBJ2-1; 10 bases align to TRBD2. The CDR3 has 16 amino acids. J was trimmed by 4 bases and V by 5 bases; bases with no gene match: 8. CDR3 DNA sequence: TGTGCCAGCAGTCCTAGCGGGGGCCGGCGATACAATGAGCAGTTCTTC. It is translated as CASSPSGGRRYNEQFF.

In its sample, this clonotype was seen a few times. The chain recombines TRBV7-9 with TRBJ2-3, with D perhaps matching TRBD1 (5 bases). The V end was cut by 1 base, the J end by 2 bases, with 13 bases between. This CDR3 is built from 16 residues. Germline V gives CDR1 SEHNR, CDR2 FQNEAQ (reference sequence). The CDR3 loop is CASSLEGSSSTDTQYF. The CDR3 DNA follows: TGTGCCAGCAGCTTAGAGGGGTCTAGTTCCACAGATACGCAGTATTTT.

In nucleotides, the CDR3 is TGTGCCAGCAGTTACTCCTACCGGACTGCCTCGTTAAGGACCCAGTACTTC. Translating gives CASSYSYRTASLRTQYF. The J gene is TRBJ2-5, the V gene TRBV6-5, with D tentatively TRBD2 (5 bases). Trimming stripped 0 bases from V and 7 bases from J, with 21 bases between. The CDR3 sequence is 17 residues long. Germline assignment: CDR1 MNHEY and CDR2 SVGAGI.

This clonotype was detected ten times or more. The chain joins TRBV5-1 to TRBJ2-2, with 9 positions matching TRBD1. Per the germline V gene, CDR1 is SGHRS and CDR2 is YFSETQ. V lost 4 bases to trimming and J lost 4 bases; unmatched junction nucleotides: 5. The CDR3 sequence is 15 residues long. CDR3 in amino acids: CASSPGQGFTGELFF. DNA for the CDR3: TGCGCCAGCAGCCCCGGACAGGGGTTCACCGGGGAGCTGTTTTTT.

This clonotype was counted only a few times. This rearrangement joins TRBV12-3 or TRBV12-4 to TRBJ2-1; no clear D gene. Between the trimmed V and J ends, which lost 2 bases and 8 bases, there was a span of 16 bases. The CDR3 extends over 15 amino acids. CDR3 nucleotides: TGTGCCAGCAGTTTACGGCCCGGGTCCTTCGATGAGCAGTTCTTC. This gives the protein CASSLRPGSFDEQFF.